The 17 T cell receptor beta chains in this list originate from one sample, sequenced in a study of blood T cell repertoires in COVID-19. Sequenced by immunoSEQ multiplex PCR; TCRdb stores in-frame clones only, minus some. The repertoire consists of a few hundred thousand clones, with 85% occurring once and the leading ten covering 2.5% to 3%. Input material: PBMCs or T cells enriched from blood (not recorded which). These receptors were collected from a woman aged 45 to 65 who had recovered from COVID-19.

V gene TRBV2 combines with J gene TRBJ1-3; D is perhaps TRBD1 (5 bases). The germline V gene has CDR1 SNHLY and CDR2 FYNNEI. CDR3 length: 15 residues. V lost 7 bases and J 2 bases, leaving 15 bases between the germline ends. Here the CDR3 DNA reads TGTGCCAGCAAGACCCAGGGTGTTACTGGAAACACCATATATTTT. It codes for CASKTQGVTGNTIYF.

V and J are TRBV7-9 and TRBJ2-7, with 8 bases identical to TRBD1. Germline trimming cut 5 bases from V and 6 bases from J; bases unmatched to any gene: 15. The CDR3 totals 16 residues. CDR1 and CDR2 from the germline V gene are SEHNR and FQNEAQ (reference sequence). The CDR3 bases are TGTGCCAGCAGCCAGGGGGGTGGGACAGGCTCCCTCGAGCAGTACTTC. This sequence encodes CASSQGGGTGSLEQYF.

The rearrangement uses TRBV2 and TRBJ1-1, with D uncertain. Germline values: CDR1 SNHLY, CDR2 FYNNEI. CDR3 length equals 13 residues. The V end lost 4 bases, the J end lost 8 bases, and 14 bases lay between the germline ends. CDR3 DNA sequence: TGTGCCAGCAGTGGCGGCCCCATAATCGAAGCTTTCTTT. This gives the protein CASSGGPIIEAFF. The full variable domain, with the rest looked up from reference TRBV2 and TRBJ1-1, is EPEVTQTPSHQVTQMGQEVILRCVPISNHLYFYWYRQILGQKVEFLVSFYNNEISEKSEIFDDQFSVERPDGSNFTLKIRSTKLEDSAMYFCASSGGPIIEAFFGQGTRLTVV.

The V call is TRBV7-2, the J call TRBJ2-5; the D gene is possibly TRBD1 (7 bases). The germline CDR1 and CDR2 sequences are SGHTA and FQGNSA. Trimming shortened V by 4 bases and J by 1 base, and 10 bases separated the two germline ends. The CDR3 sequence is 14 residues long. The CDR3 DNA reads as TGTGCCAGCAGCTGGCAGGGGGGCCAAGAGACCCAGTACTTC. Translation: CASSWQGGQETQYF.

This chain joins TRBV27 and TRBJ2-1; 10 bases match TRBD2. Germline V gene data show CDR1 as MNHEY and CDR2 as SMNVEV (reference sequence). The ends lost 11 bases at V and 5 bases at J; junction bases unmatched: 12. The CDR3 totals 15 residues. The CDR3: CACRFGAGGHNEQFF. Here the CDR3 DNA reads TGTGCCTGCCGATTTGGAGCGGGAGGGCACAATGAGCAGTTCTTC.

The chain recombines TRBV11-2 with TRBJ1-2; 8 nucleotides agree with TRBD1. With 5 bases clipped from V and 6 bases from J, the junction kept 5 bases outside the gene matches. The CDR3 loop spans 13 amino acids. Germline CDR1 and CDR2: SGHAT and FQNNGV. The CDR3 here is CASSPSGGHGYTF. CDR3 bases: TGTGCCAGCAGCCCCTCAGGGGGCCATGGCTACACCTTC.

This clone was seen once. J is TRBJ2-7 and V is TRBV5-1; D may be TRBD1 (5 bases). CDR1 and CDR2 from the germline V gene are SGHRS and YFSETQ. There are 15 residues in the CDR3. Trimming took off 0 bases at V and 1 base at J, with 11 bases between the two ends. The CDR3 loop reads CASSLDSGMSYEQYF. CDR3 in DNA: TGCGCCAGCAGCTTGGATTCAGGGATGTCCTACGAGCAGTACTTC.

This chain connects TRBV25-1 to TRBJ1-6; D might be TRBD1 (6 bases). The CDR3 covers 16 residues. Trimming left V 4 bases short and J 1 base short, with 11 bases between. Germline V lookup: CDR1 MGHDK, CDR2 SYGVNS. Here the CDR3 DNA reads TGTGCCAGCAGTGGGGGGGGCGCGTCCTATAATTCACCCCTCCACTTT. Translating gives CASSGGGASYNSPLHF.

This sequence joins TRBV4-1 and TRBJ1-2; D gene ambiguous. Germline V gene data show CDR1 as MGHRA and CDR2 as YSYEKL. Deletions cut 4 bases from V and 4 bases from J, with 13 bases between. This CDR3 region has 14 residues. CDR3 region: CASSLRNNIYGYTF. CDR3 coding DNA: TGCGCCAGCAGCCTCCGAAACAACATCTATGGCTACACCTTC.

V usage is TRBV5-1 and J usage is TRBJ2-2; maybe TRBD2 (6 bases). The CDR3 has 15 residues. Germline V gene sequence: CDR1 SGHRS, CDR2 YFSETQ. V was trimmed by 5 bases and J by 6 bases, leaving 17 bases between them. CDR3 residues: CASSPGLRYAGELFF. The DNA for the CDR3 is TGCGCCAGCAGTCCGGGACTGAGGTACGCCGGGGAGCTGTTTTTT.

V usage is TRBV19 and J usage is TRBJ1-5; D is unresolved. V lost 5 bases and J lost 0, with 14 bases in between. In germline, CDR1 is LNHDA, CDR2 SQIVND (reference sequence). The CDR3 is made up of 16 amino acids. The DNA of the CDR3 is TGTGCCAGTAGTGATGCGATGGTATATAGCAATCAGCCCCAGCATTTT. Protein product: CASSDAMVYSNQPQHF.

The rearrangement uses TRBV7-2 and TRBJ1-2, with a tentative D call TRBD1 (6 bases). Germline loops: CDR1 SGHTA, CDR2 FQGNSA. V lost 6 bases and J 7 bases, leaving 24 bases between the germline ends. The CDR3 sequence is 16 residues long. The CDR3 region has the DNA TGTGCCAGCAGGGCGGGGGGGCCGAGAGTTGGGATTGGCTACACCTTC. Encoded protein: CASRAGGPRVGIGYTF.

This chain connects TRBV10-2 to TRBJ1-1; D might be TRBD1 (6 bases). The CDR3 runs 13 residues. V lost 4 bases and J 7 bases, leaving 13 bases between the germline ends. Germline loops: CDR1 WSHSY, CDR2 SAAADI. Here the CDR3 reads CASSVTGHREAFF. The CDR3 DNA reads TGCGCCAGCAGTGTAACAGGGCACCGTGAAGCTTTCTTT.

The genes are TRBV2 and TRBJ1-2; 7 bases align to TRBD1. The length of the CDR3 is 18 residues. The trim removed 3 bases at V and 4 bases at J, leaving 17 bases unmatched. The V gene's germline CDR1 is SNHLY and CDR2 FYNNEI. Here the CDR3 reads CASSEVRDPGGGFYGYTF. CDR3 DNA: TGTGCCAGCAGTGAGGTCCGGGACCCAGGGGGTGGATTCTATGGCTACACCTTC.

The chain carries TRBV16 and TRBJ1-5; D is perhaps TRBD1 (5 bases). Per the germline V gene, CDR1 is KGHSY and CDR2 is FQNENV. This CDR3 has 17 amino acids. V was shortened by 0 bases and J by 2 bases, with 14 bases between the two germline ends. This CDR3 reads CASSQSVGGSGNQPQHF. As DNA, the CDR3 is TGTGCCAGCAGCCAATCTGTGGGGGGATCGGGCAATCAGCCCCAGCATTTT.

The chain joins TRBV18 to TRBJ2-1, with TRBD2 matching over 9 bases. J lost 0 bases, V lost 4 bases, and 4 bases had no gene match. CDR3 size: 16 residues. Per germline, CDR1 KGHSH and CDR2 LQKENI. CDR3 nucleotide sequence: TGTGCCAGCTCACAACTTAGCGGGAGCTCCTACAATGAGCAGTTCTTC. Protein sequence: CASSQLSGSSYNEQFF.

V usage is TRBV9 and J usage is TRBJ1-3; no definite D call. Between the trimmed V and J ends, which lost 1 base and 1 base, there was a span of 15 bases. CDR1 and CDR2 from the germline V gene are SGDLS and YYNGEE. The CDR3 consists of 17 residues. The CDR3 is CASSVIAGPLSGNTIYF. The CDR3 nucleotides are TGTGCCAGCAGCGTAATCGCAGGTCCACTTTCTGGAAACACCATATATTTT.